The source of this T cell receptor beta chain is a study of T-cell memory formation after mild COVID-19. Study conclusions and caveats: CD4/CD8 balance characterized clones contracting day 15 to 85, and CD4+ skew characterized later expanders.

MiXCR was run by TCRdb on the 5' RACE reads, yielding one entry per CDR3 protein. In the table there are just over 400,000 distinct CDR3 sequences, 23% of which are singletons. CDR3 length: 13 residues. Germline V CDR1 and CDR2: SQVTM, ANQGSEA. A note on this clonotype: What it binds is not known.

This chain joins TRBV29-1 and TRBJ1-2; D is unresolved. This sequence was found in an adult woman who had mild COVID-19 (a few samples of this study predate the infection). Cell type and time point are not known. Sequenced material: PBMCs or a T cell subset sorted from them (not recorded which). CDR3 DNA: TGCAGAGCAGACTTAGGTCCCGCGGGGGGCTACACCTTC. Translated: CRADLGPAGGYTF.